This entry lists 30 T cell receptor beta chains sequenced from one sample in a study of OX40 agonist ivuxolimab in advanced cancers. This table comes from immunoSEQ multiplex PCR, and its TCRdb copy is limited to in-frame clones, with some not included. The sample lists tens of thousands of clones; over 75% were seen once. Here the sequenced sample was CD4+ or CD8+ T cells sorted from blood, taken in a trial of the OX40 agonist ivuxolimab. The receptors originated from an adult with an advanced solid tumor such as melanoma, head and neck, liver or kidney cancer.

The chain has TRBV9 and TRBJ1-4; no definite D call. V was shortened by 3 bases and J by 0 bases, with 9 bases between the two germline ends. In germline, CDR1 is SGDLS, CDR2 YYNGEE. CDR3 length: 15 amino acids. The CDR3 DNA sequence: TGTGCCAGCAGCGAACGACATTCAACTAATGAAAAACTGTTTTTT. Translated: CASSERHSTNEKLFF.

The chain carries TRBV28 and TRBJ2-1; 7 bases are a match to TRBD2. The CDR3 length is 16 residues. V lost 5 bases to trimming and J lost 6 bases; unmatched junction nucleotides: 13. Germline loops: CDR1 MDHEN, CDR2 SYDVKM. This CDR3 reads CASSARLAGAGNEQFF. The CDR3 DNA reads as TGTGCCAGCAGTGCCCGACTAGCAGGAGCGGGCAATGAGCAGTTCTTC.

The CDR3 DNA reads TGTGCCAGCAGTGAAGGGGGGGTAACCCAAGAGACCCAGTACTTC. Encoded protein: CASSEGGVTQETQYF. The chain recombines TRBV6-1 with TRBJ2-5, with D possibly matching TRBD2 (6 bases). With 1 base removed from V and 1 base from J, the gap between germline ends came to 10 bases. Germline CDR1 and CDR2: MNHNS and SASEGT. This CDR3 is 15 amino acids long.

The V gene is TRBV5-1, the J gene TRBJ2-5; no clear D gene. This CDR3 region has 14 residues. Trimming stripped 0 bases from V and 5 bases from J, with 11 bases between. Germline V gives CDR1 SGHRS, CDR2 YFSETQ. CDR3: CASSLGTGLETQYF. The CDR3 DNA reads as TGCGCCAGCAGCTTGGGTACCGGGTTGGAGACCCAGTACTTC.

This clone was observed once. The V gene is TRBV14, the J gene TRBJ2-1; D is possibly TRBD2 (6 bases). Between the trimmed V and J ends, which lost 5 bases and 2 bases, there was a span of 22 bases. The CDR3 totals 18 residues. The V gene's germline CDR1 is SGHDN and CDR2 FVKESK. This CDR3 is CASSETGTFSITYNEQFF. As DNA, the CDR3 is TGTGCCAGCAGCGAGACGGGGACTTTCTCGATCACCTACAATGAGCAGTTCTTC.

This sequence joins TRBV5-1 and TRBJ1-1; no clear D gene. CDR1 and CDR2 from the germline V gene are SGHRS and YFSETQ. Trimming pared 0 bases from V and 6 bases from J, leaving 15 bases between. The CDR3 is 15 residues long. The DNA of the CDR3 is TGCGCCAGCAGCTTGGGGTCCAGGAACAGCGCTGAAGCTTTCTTT. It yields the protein CASSLGSRNSAEAFF.

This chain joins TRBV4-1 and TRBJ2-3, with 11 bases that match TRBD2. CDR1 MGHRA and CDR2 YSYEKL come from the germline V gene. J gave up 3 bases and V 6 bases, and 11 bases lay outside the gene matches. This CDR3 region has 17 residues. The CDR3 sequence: CASRRGGLAGGTDTQYF. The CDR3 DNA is TGCGCCAGCAGACGGGGGGGGCTAGCGGGAGGTACAGATACGCAGTATTTT.

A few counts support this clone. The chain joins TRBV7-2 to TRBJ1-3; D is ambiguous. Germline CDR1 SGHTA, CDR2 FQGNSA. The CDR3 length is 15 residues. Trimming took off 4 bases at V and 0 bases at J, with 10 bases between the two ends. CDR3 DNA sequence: TGTGCCAGCAGCTCAGGACGGAGCTCTGGAAACACCATATATTTT. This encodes CASSSGRSSGNTIYF.

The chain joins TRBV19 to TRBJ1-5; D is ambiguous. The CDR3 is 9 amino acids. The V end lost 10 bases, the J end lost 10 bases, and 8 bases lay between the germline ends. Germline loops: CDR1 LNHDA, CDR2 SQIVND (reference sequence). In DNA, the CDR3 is TGTGCCACTGGGAGACCCCAGCATTTT. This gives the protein CATGRPQHF. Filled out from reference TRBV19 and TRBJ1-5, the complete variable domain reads DGGITQSPKYLFRKEGQNVTLSCEQNLNHDAMYWYRQDPGQGLRLIYYSQIVNDFQKGDIAEGYSVSREKKESFPLTVTSAQKNPTAFYLCATGRPQHFGDGTRLSIL.

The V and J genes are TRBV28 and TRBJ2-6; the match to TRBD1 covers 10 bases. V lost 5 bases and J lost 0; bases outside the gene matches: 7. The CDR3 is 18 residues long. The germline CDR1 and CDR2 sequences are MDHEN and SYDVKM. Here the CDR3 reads CASSTDRGPHSGANVLTF. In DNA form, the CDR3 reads TGTGCCAGCAGTACCGACAGGGGGCCCCACTCTGGGGCCAACGTCCTGACTTTC.

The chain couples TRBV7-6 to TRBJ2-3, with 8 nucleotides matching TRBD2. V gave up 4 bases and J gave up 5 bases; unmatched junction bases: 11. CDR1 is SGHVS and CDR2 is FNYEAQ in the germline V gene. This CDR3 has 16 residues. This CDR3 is CASSSTSGVAGDTQYF. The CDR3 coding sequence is TGTGCCAGCAGCTCCACTAGCGGAGTTGCGGGAGATACGCAGTATTTT.

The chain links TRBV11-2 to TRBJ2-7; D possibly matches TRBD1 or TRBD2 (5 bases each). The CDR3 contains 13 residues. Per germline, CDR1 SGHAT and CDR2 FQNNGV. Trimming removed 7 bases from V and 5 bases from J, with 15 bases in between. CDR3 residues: CASNAGVGDEQYF. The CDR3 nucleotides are TGTGCCAGCAACGCCGGAGTGGGGGACGAGCAGTACTTC.

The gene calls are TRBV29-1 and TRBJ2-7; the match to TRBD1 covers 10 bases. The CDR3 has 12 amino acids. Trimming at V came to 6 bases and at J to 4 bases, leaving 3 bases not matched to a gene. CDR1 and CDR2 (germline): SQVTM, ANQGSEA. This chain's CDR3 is CSVGQGRYEQYF. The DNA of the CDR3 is TGCAGCGTGGGACAGGGGAGGTACGAGCAGTACTTC.

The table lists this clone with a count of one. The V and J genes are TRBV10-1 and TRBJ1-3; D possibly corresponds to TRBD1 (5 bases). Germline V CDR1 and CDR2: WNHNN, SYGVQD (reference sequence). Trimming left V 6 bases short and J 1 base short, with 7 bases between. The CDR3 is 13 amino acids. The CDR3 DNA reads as TGCGCCAGCAGAGGGGATTCTGGAAACACCATATATTTT. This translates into CASRGDSGNTIYF.

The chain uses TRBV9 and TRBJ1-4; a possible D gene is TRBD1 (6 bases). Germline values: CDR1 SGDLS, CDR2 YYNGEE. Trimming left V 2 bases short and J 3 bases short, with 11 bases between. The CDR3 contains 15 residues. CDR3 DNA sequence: TGTGCCAGCAGCGTTGGGGGGGCCCCTAATGAAAAACTGTTTTTT. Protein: CASSVGGAPNEKLFF.

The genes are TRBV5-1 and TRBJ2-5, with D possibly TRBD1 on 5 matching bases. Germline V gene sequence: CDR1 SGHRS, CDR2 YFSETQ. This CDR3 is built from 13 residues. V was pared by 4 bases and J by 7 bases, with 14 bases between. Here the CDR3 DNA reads TGCGCCAGCAGCCGAAGTAACACAGGGACCCAGTACTTC. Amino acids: CASSRSNTGTQYF. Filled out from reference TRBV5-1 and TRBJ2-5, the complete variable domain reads KAGVTQTPRYLIKTRGQQVTLSCSPISGHRSVSWYQQTPGQGLQFLFEYFSETQRNKGNFPGRFSGRQFSNSRSEMNVSTLELGDSALYLCASSRSNTGTQYFGPGTRLLVL.

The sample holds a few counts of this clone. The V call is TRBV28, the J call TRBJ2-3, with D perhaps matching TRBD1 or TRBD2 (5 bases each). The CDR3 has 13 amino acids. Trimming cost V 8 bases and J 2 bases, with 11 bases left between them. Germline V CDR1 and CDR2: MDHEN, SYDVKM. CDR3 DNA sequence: TGTGCCAGCGTGCCTGGGACCACAGATACGCAGTATTTT. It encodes CASVPGTTDTQYF.

The CDR3 region is CASSPHARTYGYTF. In DNA form, the CDR3 reads TGTGCCAGCAGCCCACACGCGAGGACCTATGGCTACACCTTC. This sequence joins TRBV6-5 and TRBJ1-2; D ambiguous. This CDR3 is built from 14 residues. Germline V CDR1 and CDR2: MNHEY, SVGAGI. V was clipped by 6 bases and J by 4 bases, with 15 bases between them.

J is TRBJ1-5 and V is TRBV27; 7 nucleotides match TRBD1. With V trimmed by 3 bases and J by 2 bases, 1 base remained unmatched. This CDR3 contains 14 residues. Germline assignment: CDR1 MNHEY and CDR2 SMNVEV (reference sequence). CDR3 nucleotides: TGTGCCAGCAGTTTGGACAGGCGCAATCAGCCCCAGCATTTT. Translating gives CASSLDRRNQPQHF.

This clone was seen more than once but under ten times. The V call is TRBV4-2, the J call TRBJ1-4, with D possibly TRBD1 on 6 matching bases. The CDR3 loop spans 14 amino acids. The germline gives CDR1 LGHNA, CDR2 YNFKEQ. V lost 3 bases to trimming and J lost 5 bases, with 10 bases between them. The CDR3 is CASSQDGTNEKLFF. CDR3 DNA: TGTGCCAGCAGCCAGGACGGGACAAATGAAAAACTGTTTTTT.

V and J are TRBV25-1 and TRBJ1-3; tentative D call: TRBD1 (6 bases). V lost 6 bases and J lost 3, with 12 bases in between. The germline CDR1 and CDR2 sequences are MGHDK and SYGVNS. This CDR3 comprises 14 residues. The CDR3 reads CASRAWGRGNTIYF. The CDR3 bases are TGTGCCAGCAGGGCGTGGGGGCGTGGAAACACCATATATTTT.

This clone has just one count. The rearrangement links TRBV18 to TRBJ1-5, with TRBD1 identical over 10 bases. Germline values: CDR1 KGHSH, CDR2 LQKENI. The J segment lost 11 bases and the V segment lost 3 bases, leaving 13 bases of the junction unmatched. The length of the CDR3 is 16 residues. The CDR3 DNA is TGTGCCAGCTCACCGACACCGGGACAGGGGAGGAGGGCCCAGCATTTT. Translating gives CASSPTPGQGRRAQHF.

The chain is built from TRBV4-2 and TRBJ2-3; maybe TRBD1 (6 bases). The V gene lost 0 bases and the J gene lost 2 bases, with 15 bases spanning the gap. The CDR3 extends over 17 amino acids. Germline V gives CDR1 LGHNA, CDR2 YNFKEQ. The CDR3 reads CASSQDSKGTNTDTQYF. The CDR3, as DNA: TGTGCCAGCAGCCAAGATTCTAAAGGGACAAACACAGATACGCAGTATTTT.

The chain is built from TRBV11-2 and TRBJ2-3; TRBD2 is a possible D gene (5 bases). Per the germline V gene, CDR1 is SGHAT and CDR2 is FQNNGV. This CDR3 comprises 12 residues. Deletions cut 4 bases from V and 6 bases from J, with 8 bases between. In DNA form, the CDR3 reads TGTGCCAGCAGCTACTCGGGGGATACGCAGTATTTT. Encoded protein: CASSYSGDTQYF.

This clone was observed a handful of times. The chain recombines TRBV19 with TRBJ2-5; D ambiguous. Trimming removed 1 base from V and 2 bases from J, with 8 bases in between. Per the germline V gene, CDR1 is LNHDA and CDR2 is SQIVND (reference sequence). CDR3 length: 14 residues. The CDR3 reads CASSIALRQETQYF. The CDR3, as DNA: TGTGCCAGTAGTATAGCCCTAAGACAAGAGACCCAGTACTTC. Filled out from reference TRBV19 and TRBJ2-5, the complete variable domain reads DGGITQSPKYLFRKEGQNVTLSCEQNLNHDAMYWYRQDPGQGLRLIYYSQIVNDFQKGDIAEGYSVSREKKESFPLTVTSAQKNPTAFYLCASSIALRQETQYFGPGTRLLVL.

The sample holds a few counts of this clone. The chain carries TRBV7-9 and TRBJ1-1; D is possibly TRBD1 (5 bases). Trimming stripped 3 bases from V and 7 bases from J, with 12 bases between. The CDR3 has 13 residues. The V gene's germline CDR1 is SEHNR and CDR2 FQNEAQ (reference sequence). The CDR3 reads CASSFYSGSEAFF. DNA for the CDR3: TGTGCCAGCAGCTTTTATTCAGGGAGTGAAGCTTTCTTT.

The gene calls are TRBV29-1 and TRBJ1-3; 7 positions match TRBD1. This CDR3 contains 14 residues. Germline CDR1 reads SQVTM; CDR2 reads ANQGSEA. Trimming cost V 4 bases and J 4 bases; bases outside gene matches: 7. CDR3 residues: CSVGDRGLGNTIYF. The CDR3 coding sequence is TGCAGCGTTGGGGACAGAGGTTTGGGAAACACCATATATTTT. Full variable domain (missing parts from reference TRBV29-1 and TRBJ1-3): SAVISQKPSRDICQRGTSLTIQCQVDSQVTMMFWYRQQPGQSLTLIATANQGSEATYESGFVIDKFPISRPNLTFSTLTVSNMSPEDSSIYLCSVGDRGLGNTIYFGEGSWLTVV.

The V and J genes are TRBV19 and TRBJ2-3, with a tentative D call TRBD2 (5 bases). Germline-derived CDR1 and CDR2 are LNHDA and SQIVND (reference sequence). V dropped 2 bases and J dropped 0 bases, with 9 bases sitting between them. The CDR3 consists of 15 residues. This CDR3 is CASSISGFSTDTQYF. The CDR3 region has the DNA TGTGCCAGTAGTATATCGGGGTTTAGCACAGATACGCAGTATTTT.

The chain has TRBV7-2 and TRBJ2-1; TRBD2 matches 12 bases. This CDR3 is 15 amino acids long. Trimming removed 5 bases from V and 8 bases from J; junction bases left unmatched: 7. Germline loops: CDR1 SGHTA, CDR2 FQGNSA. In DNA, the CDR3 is TGTGCCAGCAGCACAACTAGCGGGAGGTGGTATGAGCAGTTCTTC. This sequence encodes CASSTTSGRWYEQFF.

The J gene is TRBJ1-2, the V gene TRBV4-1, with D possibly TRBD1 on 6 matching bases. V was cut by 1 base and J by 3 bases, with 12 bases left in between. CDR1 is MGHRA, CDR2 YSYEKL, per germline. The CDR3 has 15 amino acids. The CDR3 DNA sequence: TGCGCCAGCAGCCAAGCCTCGAGGGGGGACTATGGCTACACCTTC. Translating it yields CASSQASRGDYGYTF.